One and the same sample provided the 25 T cell receptor beta chains below, sequenced in a study of T-cell memory formation after mild COVID-19 (dated by TCRdb to 2020 to 2022). Library method: 5' RACE. The listed sequencing device is Illumina NovaSeq 6000. TCRdb itself trimmed the public reads at Q25 with fastp, ran MiXCR and retained productive beta chains. Rows merge per CDR3 protein into single entries with the most common DNA and genes. In all, the sample holds under 300,000 distinct CDR3 sequences, and around 16% of those were seen once. Jointly, the top ten make up around 23% of the sample. The sequenced material came from PBMCs or a T cell subset sorted from them (not recorded which). The receptors were gathered from a man in his late teens or twenties who had mild COVID-19 (a few samples of this study predate the infection). The sample titles of this study are shuffled in the database, so cell type and time point are left out; the donor was told from shared clones.

This rearrangement joins TRBV7-9 to TRBJ1-5; D remains unclear. The CDR3 sequence is 16 residues long. Trimming cost V 5 bases and J 0 bases, with 14 bases left between them. Germline CDR1 and CDR2: SEHNR and FQNEAQ (reference sequence). In DNA, the CDR3 is TGTGCCAGCAGCAATGGACCGAGTACTAGCAATCAGCCCCAGCATTTT. It encodes CASSNGPSTSNQPQHF.

The sample holds many counts of this clonotype. The chain has TRBV4-1 and TRBJ2-3, with D possibly TRBD2 on 6 matching bases. Per the germline V gene, CDR1 is MGHRA and CDR2 is YSYEKL. V was clipped by 1 base and J by 5 bases, with 13 bases between them. CDR3 length equals 15 residues. This CDR3 is CASSQAALGGDTQYF. DNA of the CDR3: TGCGCCAGCAGCCAAGCTGCCCTGGGGGGAGATACGCAGTATTTT.

The V and J genes are TRBV2 and TRBJ2-7, with 9 nucleotides matching TRBD2. There are 12 residues in the CDR3. Germline lookup yields CDR1 SNHLY and CDR2 FYNNEI. This CDR3 reads CASRGLRGGAKV. The CDR3, as DNA: TGTGCCAGCAGGGGACTACGCGGGGGGGCTAAAGTC.

There are a few counts of this clonotype. This chain uses TRBV18 with TRBJ2-1, with TRBD1 as a possible D gene (5 bases). This CDR3 comprises 13 residues. Germline V lookup: CDR1 KGHSH, CDR2 LQKENI. V gave up 0 bases and J gave up 13 bases, with 13 bases separating them. The DNA for the CDR3 is TGTGCCAGCTCACCACCCCTAGGGGAAGACCAGTTCTTC. The encoded protein is CASSPPLGEDQFF.

The rearrangement uses TRBV12-3 or TRBV12-4 and TRBJ2-1; 7 bases map to TRBD2. CDR3 length equals 14 residues. The J segment lost 7 bases and the V segment lost 3 bases, leaving 6 bases of the junction unmatched. CDR3 protein: CASSFYGLGNEQFF. The CDR3 nucleotides read TGTGCCAGCAGTTTTTATGGACTAGGGAATGAGCAGTTCTTC.

The chain employs TRBV6-2 or TRBV6-3 and TRBJ2-5; 8 bases fit TRBD2. The CDR3 sequence is 14 residues long. V shed 7 bases, J shed 0 bases, and the junction held 4 bases outside the gene matches. Germline V gives CDR1 MNHEY, CDR2 SVGEGT. This chain's CDR3 is CASTILADQETQYF. The CDR3 DNA follows: TGTGCCAGCACCATACTAGCGGACCAAGAGACCCAGTACTTC.

This chain links TRBV20-1 with TRBJ1-6; no firm D call. Germline V lookup: CDR1 DFQATT, CDR2 SNEGSKA (reference sequence). Trimming pared 3 bases from V and 6 bases from J, leaving 12 bases between. The CDR3 contains 14 residues. CDR3 in DNA: TGCAGTGCTAGCCTCGGCAGGACTAATTCACCCCTCCACTTT. Its translation: CSASLGRTNSPLHF.

This chain joins TRBV7-6 and TRBJ1-1, with a weak D call TRBD1 (6 bases). This CDR3 spans 15 amino acids. Germline lookup yields CDR1 SGHVS and CDR2 FNYEAQ. Trimming stripped 5 bases from V and 7 bases from J, with 20 bases between. The CDR3 sequence: CASSPTGPAGGEAFF. The CDR3, as DNA: TGTGCCAGCAGCCCGACAGGCCCTGCCGGAGGTGAAGCTTTCTTT.

The chain uses TRBV5-5 and TRBJ1-5; possibly TRBD1 for D (5 bases). Trimming stripped 7 bases from V and 1 base from J, with 18 bases between. The CDR3 contains 16 residues. From germline, CDR1 is SGHKS and CDR2 YYEKEE (reference sequence). CDR3 protein: CASAATPQGSNQPQHF. CDR3 nucleotides: TGTGCCAGCGCCGCCACGCCTCAGGGAAGCAATCAGCCCCAGCATTTT.

J is TRBJ1-2 and V is TRBV5-5; D might be TRBD1 (5 bases). The ends were cut back, 4 bases at V and 3 bases at J, with 10 bases in the middle. Germline-derived CDR1 and CDR2 are SGHKS and YYEKEE (reference sequence). The CDR3 contains 13 residues. The DNA of the CDR3 is TGTGCCAGCAGCCTCCAGACAGACTATGGCTACACCTTC. It yields the protein CASSLQTDYGYTF.

This sequence joins TRBV3-1 and TRBJ1-6; 8 bases map to TRBD1. With V trimmed by 4 bases and J by 3 bases, 2 bases remained unmatched. The CDR3 extends over 15 amino acids. Germline CDR1 reads LGHDT; CDR2 reads YNNKEL (reference sequence). The CDR3 loop reads CASSLGQGYNSPLHF. In DNA form, the CDR3 reads TGTGCCAGCAGCCTCGGACAGGGCTATAATTCACCCCTCCACTTT.

V and J are TRBV4-1 and TRBJ1-4, with TRBD1 matching 7 bases. V lost 1 base and J lost 5; bases outside the gene matches: 10. The CDR3 runs to 17 residues. Germline CDR1 and CDR2: MGHRA and YSYEKL. The CDR3 spells CASSQAVPGGLNEKLFF. In DNA, the CDR3 is TGCGCCAGCAGCCAAGCTGTGCCAGGGGGGTTAAATGAAAAACTGTTTTTT.

The V and J genes are TRBV7-2 and TRBJ2-5; 7 positions match TRBD2. Trimming took 5 bases from V and 2 from J; bases not matched to a gene: 5. CDR3 size: 14 residues. The germline V gene has CDR1 SGHTA and CDR2 FQGNSA. The CDR3 is CASSHSGHQETQYF. The CDR3 DNA follows: TGTGCCAGCAGCCATAGCGGGCATCAAGAGACCCAGTACTTC.

This clonotype appeared many times. The chain is built from TRBV5-5 and TRBJ2-2, with TRBD2 as a possible D gene (5 bases). The CDR3 totals 14 residues. The germline V gene encodes CDR1 SGHKS and CDR2 YYEKEE (reference sequence). Between the trimmed V and J ends, which lost 4 bases and 7 bases, there was a span of 14 bases. CDR3 loop: CASSRLGVHGELFF. The DNA of the CDR3 is TGTGCCAGCAGCCGGCTCGGGGTTCACGGGGAGCTGTTTTTT.

This clonotype was detected many times. The chain joins TRBV4-2 to TRBJ1-5; D remains ambiguous. V lost 1 base and J 5 bases, leaving 12 bases between the germline ends. The CDR3 is 15 amino acids. Germline loops: CDR1 LGHNA, CDR2 YNFKEQ. CDR3: CASSQAGRLDQPQHF. The DNA of the CDR3 is TGTGCCAGCAGCCAAGCGGGGAGGTTGGATCAGCCCCAGCATTTT.

This clonotype was picked up many times. The rearrangement joins TRBV29-1 to TRBJ2-2; D is uncertain. Trimming took off 1 base at V and 1 base at J, with 7 bases between the two ends. CDR3 size: 14 residues. Germline CDR1 and CDR2: SQVTM and ANQGSEA. The CDR3 spells CSVEGARNTGELFF. The CDR3 nucleotides are TGCAGCGTTGAAGGTGCCAGGAACACCGGGGAGCTGTTTTTT.

This clonotype showed up just a few times. This sequence joins TRBV9 and TRBJ1-3; 8 bases match TRBD1. The CDR3 loop spans 16 amino acids. V was clipped by 4 bases and J by 5 bases; unmatched bases: 11. CDR1 and CDR2 (germline): SGDLS, YYNGEE. In DNA form, the CDR3 reads TGTGCCAGCAGCCCACGAACCGACAGGGGCAGAAACACCATATATTTT. Amino acids: CASSPRTDRGRNTIYF.

This rearrangement joins TRBV28 to TRBJ2-3, with D hard to call. The CDR3 spans 17 residues. The V end lost 5 bases, the J end lost 2 bases, and 20 bases lay between the germline ends. The V gene's germline CDR1 is MDHEN and CDR2 SYDVKM. CDR3 coding DNA: TGTGCCAGCAGTCCGCCCCCCGGGCAGCGTTTCACAGATACGCAGTATTTT. Its protein product is CASSPPPGQRFTDTQYF.

The chain joins TRBV5-1 to TRBJ2-5, with TRBD2 matching 10 bases. Germline V lookup: CDR1 SGHRS, CDR2 YFSETQ. The CDR3 length is 18 residues. V shed 1 base and J 1 base; nucleotides not matched to a gene: 10. The CDR3: CASSLLPSGGQSQETQYF. CDR3 DNA: TGCGCCAGCAGCTTGCTTCCTAGCGGGGGACAATCCCAAGAGACCCAGTACTTC. The full variable domain, its missing parts supplied by reference TRBV5-1 and TRBJ2-5, is KAGVTQTPRYLIKTRGQQVTLSCSPISGHRSVSWYQQTPGQGLQFLFEYFSETQRNKGNFPGRFSGRQFSNSRSEMNVSTLELGDSALYLCASSLLPSGGQSQETQYFGPGTRLLVL.

The sample holds a few counts of this clonotype. The chain is built from TRBV7-3 and TRBJ2-2; a possible D gene is TRBD2 (5 bases). This CDR3 comprises 14 residues. Germline lookup yields CDR1 SGHTA and CDR2 FQGTGA. Trimming left V 5 bases short and J 6 bases short, with 13 bases between. The CDR3 loop is CASSPRASPGELFF. Here the CDR3 DNA reads TGTGCCAGCAGCCCTCGGGCTAGCCCCGGGGAGCTGTTTTTT.

J is TRBJ2-6 and V is TRBV6-2 or TRBV6-3, with a weak D call TRBD1 (5 bases). CDR1 is MNHEY, CDR2 SVGEGT, per germline. The CDR3 contains 15 residues. V shed 9 bases and J shed 0 bases, with 12 bases lying between them. The CDR3 nucleotides are TGTGCCAGTTTCCAGGGTTACTCTGGGGCCAACGTCCTGACTTTC. It translates to CASFQGYSGANVLTF.

This clonotype turned up a few times. J is TRBJ1-5 and V is TRBV3-1; possible D gene TRBD1, 5 bases. The germline gives CDR1 LGHDT, CDR2 YNNKEL (reference sequence). The CDR3 is 16 residues long. V was trimmed by 2 bases and J by 0 bases, leaving 11 bases between them. CDR3 coding DNA: TGTGCCAGCAGCCAATCAGCGGGGGATAGCAATCAGCCCCAGCATTTT. Its translation: CASSQSAGDSNQPQHF.

This clonotype has a handful of counts. This chain connects TRBV6-5 to TRBJ1-4; D perhaps matches TRBD1 (5 bases). The CDR3 length is 17 residues. Trimming pared 5 bases from V and 0 bases from J, leaving 16 bases between. From germline, CDR1 is MNHEY and CDR2 SVGAGI. The CDR3, as DNA: TGTGCCAGCAGTCCCGACGGGGCGGCCGCAACTAATGAAAAACTGTTTTTT. As protein: CASSPDGAAATNEKLFF.

This clonotype occurred a few times. V is TRBV4-1 and J is TRBJ2-3; D ambiguous. This CDR3 has 14 residues. The germline V gene has CDR1 MGHRA and CDR2 YSYEKL. V was cut by 0 bases and J by 6 bases, with 10 bases left in between. CDR3 bases: TGCGCCAGCAGCCAAGAGGGTTCGGGCGATACGCAGTATTTT. Protein sequence: CASSQEGSGDTQYF.

This clonotype appeared a few times. The chain is built from TRBV9 and TRBJ1-2, with unresolved D. There are 13 residues in the CDR3. Trimming cost V 0 bases and J 3 bases, with 6 bases left between them. Germline loops: CDR1 SGDLS, CDR2 YYNGEE. The CDR3 spells CASSVGRYYGYTF. The CDR3 DNA reads TGTGCCAGCAGCGTAGGCAGATACTATGGCTACACCTTC.